Included here is one T cell receptor (beta chain) sequence, with context. What it recognizes is unknown. The method was immunoSEQ multiplex PCR; TCRdb's version includes in-frame clones alone and lacks a portion of them. The sample has tens of thousands of clones, roughly 90% seen once. Following autologous stem cell transplantation, relapse occurred in every patient, and exposure to brentuximab vedotin varied. The sample is drawn from a study of PD-1 blockade in classical Hodgkin lymphoma. The wider study: Administration of nivolumab to patients was at 3 mg/kg intravenously every 2 weeks.

General study points: Complete responders showed a baseline diversity that resembled the diversity of newly diagnosed patients. The causes of the repertoire differences, possibly disease activity or prior therapy, remain undefined. Researchers reported that CD4+ TCR diversity, though not CD8+, rose significantly by C4D1.

CDR3 length equals 12 residues. Germline CDR1 is LNHDA and CDR2 is SQIVND (reference sequence). V lost 3 bases to trimming and J lost 3 bases, with 5 bases between them. This chain joins TRBV19 and TRBJ2-5; D is undetermined. The TCR comes from a human donor with classical Hodgkin lymphoma. The material sequenced was peripheral blood mononuclear cells (PBMCs), taken at baseline. The CDR3 nucleotides read TGTGCCAGTAGTATGTTGGAAGAGACCCAGTACTTC. Translated, it gives CASSMLEETQYF.